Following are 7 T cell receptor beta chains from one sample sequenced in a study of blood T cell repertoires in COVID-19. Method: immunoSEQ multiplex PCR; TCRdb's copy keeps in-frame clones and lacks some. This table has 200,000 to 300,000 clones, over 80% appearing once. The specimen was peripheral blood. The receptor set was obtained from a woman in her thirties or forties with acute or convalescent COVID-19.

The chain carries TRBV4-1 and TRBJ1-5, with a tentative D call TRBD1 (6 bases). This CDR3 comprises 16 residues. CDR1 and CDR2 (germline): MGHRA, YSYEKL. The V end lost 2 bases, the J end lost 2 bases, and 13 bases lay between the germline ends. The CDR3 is CASSQIGGGGNQPQHF. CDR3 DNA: TGCGCCAGCAGCCAAATTGGGGGGGGCGGCAATCAGCCCCAGCATTTT.

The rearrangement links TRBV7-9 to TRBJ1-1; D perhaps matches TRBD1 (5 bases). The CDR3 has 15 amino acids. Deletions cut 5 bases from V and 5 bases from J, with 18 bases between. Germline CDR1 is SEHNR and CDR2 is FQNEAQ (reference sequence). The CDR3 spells CASSPGGGIETEAFF. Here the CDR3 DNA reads TGTGCCAGCAGCCCTGGTGGGGGGATCGAAACTGAAGCTTTCTTT.

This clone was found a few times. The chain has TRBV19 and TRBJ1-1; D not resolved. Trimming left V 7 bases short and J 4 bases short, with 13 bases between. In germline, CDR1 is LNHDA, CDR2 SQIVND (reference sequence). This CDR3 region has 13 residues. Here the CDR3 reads CASILYSGTEAFF. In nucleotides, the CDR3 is TGTGCCAGTATTTTATACAGTGGCACTGAAGCTTTCTTT. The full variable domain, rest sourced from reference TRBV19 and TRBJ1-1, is DGGITQSPKYLFRKEGQNVTLSCEQNLNHDAMYWYRQDPGQGLRLIYYSQIVNDFQKGDIAEGYSVSREKKESFPLTVTSAQKNPTAFYLCASILYSGTEAFFGQGTRLTVV.

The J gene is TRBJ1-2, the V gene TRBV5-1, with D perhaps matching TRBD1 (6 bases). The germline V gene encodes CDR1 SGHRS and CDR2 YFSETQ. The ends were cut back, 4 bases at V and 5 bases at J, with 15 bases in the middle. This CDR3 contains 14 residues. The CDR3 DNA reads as TGCGCCAGCAGCATTTCAGGGGCTGATTATGGCTACACCTTC. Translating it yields CASSISGADYGYTF.

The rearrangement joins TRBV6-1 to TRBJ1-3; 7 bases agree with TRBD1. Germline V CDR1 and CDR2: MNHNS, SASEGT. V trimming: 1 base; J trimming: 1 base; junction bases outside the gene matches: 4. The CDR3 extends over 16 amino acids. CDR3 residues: CASSEGFRGSGNTIYF. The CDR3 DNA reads TGTGCCAGCAGTGAAGGCTTCAGGGGGTCTGGAAACACCATATATTTT.

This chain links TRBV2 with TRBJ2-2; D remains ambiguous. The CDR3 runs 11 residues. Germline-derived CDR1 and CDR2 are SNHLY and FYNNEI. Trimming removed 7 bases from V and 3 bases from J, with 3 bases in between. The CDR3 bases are TGTGCCAGCACCTACACCGGGGAGCTGTTTTTT. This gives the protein CASTYTGELFF.

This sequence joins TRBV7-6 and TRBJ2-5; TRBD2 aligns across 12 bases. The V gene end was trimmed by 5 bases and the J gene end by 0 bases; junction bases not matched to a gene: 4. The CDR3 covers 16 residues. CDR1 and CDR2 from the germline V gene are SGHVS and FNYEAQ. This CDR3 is CASSPGLAGNQETQYF. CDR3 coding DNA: TGTGCCAGCAGCCCTGGACTAGCGGGGAACCAAGAGACCCAGTACTTC.